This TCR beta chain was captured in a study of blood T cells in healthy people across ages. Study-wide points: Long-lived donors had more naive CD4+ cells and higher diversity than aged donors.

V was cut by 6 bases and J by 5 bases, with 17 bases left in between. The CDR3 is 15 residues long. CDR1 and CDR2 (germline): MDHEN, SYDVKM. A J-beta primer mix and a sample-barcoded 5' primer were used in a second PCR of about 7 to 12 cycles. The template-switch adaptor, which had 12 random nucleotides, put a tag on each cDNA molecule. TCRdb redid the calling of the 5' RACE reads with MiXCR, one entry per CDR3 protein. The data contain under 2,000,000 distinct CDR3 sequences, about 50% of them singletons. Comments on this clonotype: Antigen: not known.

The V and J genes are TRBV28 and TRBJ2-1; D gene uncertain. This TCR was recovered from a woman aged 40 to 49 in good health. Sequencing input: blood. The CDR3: CASRALTPSNNEQFF. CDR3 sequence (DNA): TGTGCCAGCAGGGCCCTGACTCCCTCAAACAATGAGCAGTTCTTC.